Below, 21 T cell receptor beta chains from the same sample are listed, as sequenced in a study of cytomegalovirus exposure and HLA in healthy donors listed by TCRdb under 2017. Libraries were built with the immunoSEQ multiplex PCR assay. The multiplex PCR relied on a mix of 60 forward primers for TCR Vbeta segments and 13 reverse primers for TCR Jbeta segments. What TCRdb holds here is the immuneACCESS table cut down to in-frame rearrangements. Part of the clones is not present; checked against another copy, under half of the missing clones reflect an unresolved V gene, and the others are unexplained. The sample has 110,000 to 150,000 clones on record, roughly four fifths of them singletons. Roughly 3.2% of the sample belongs to the ten largest clones. The sequencing sample was made of PBMCs. These receptors were taken from a man aged 18 to 29 in good health and CMV-seropositive.

This clone has a single count. This sequence joins TRBV19 and TRBJ1-1; 8 bases fit TRBD1. The length of the CDR3 is 15 residues. From germline, CDR1 is LNHDA and CDR2 SQIVND (reference sequence). Trimming cost V 3 bases and J 5 bases; bases outside gene matches: 8. CDR3 amino acids: CASSMVQGAGTEAFF. DNA for the CDR3: TGTGCCAGTAGTATGGTTCAGGGGGCTGGGACTGAAGCTTTCTTT. Full variable domain (rest looked up from reference TRBV19 and TRBJ1-1): DGGITQSPKYLFRKEGQNVTLSCEQNLNHDAMYWYRQDPGQGLRLIYYSQIVNDFQKGDIAEGYSVSREKKESFPLTVTSAQKNPTAFYLCASSMVQGAGTEAFFGQGTRLTVV.

This chain uses TRBV5-4 with TRBJ2-2, with TRBD1 as a possible D gene (5 bases). The CDR3 totals 15 residues. Germline loops: CDR1 SGHNT, CDR2 YYREEE (reference sequence). The V end was cut by 4 bases, the J end by 4 bases, with 14 bases between. DNA for the CDR3: TGTGCCAGCAGCGGGCCCACAGGAATCACCGGGGAGCTGTTTTTT. It translates to CASSGPTGITGELFF.

This clone was detected only a few times. This chain uses TRBV28 with TRBJ1-5; D remains unclear. The CDR3 totals 12 residues. The ends were cut back, 5 bases at V and 10 bases at J, with 12 bases in the middle. CDR1 and CDR2 (germline): MDHEN, SYDVKM. DNA for the CDR3: TGTGCCAGCAGTGGCGACATTCATCCCCAGCATTTT. This translates into CASSGDIHPQHF. Based on the CDR3 plus reference TRBV28 and TRBJ1-5, the full variable domain is DVKVTQSSRYLVKRTGEKVFLECVQDMDHENMFWYRQDPGLGLRLIYFSYDVKMKEKGDIPEGYSVSREKKERFSLILESASTNQTSMYLCASSGDIHPQHFGDGTRLSIL.

V and J are TRBV7-9 and TRBJ2-1; 8 bases map to TRBD2. This CDR3 contains 16 residues. V lost 5 bases to trimming and J lost 7 bases; unmatched junction nucleotides: 13. The V gene's germline CDR1 is SEHNR and CDR2 FQNEAQ (reference sequence). The CDR3 is CASSRSGSVWVNEQFF. The CDR3 bases are TGTGCCAGCAGCAGAAGCGGGAGCGTTTGGGTAAATGAGCAGTTCTTC. The complete variable domain, with remaining parts taken from reference TRBV7-9 and TRBJ2-1, reads DTGVSQNPRHKITKRGQNVTFRCDPISEHNRLYWYRQTLGQGPEFLTYFQNEAQLEKSRLLSDRFSAERPKGSFSTLEIQRTEQGDSAMYLCASSRSGSVWVNEQFFGPGTRLTVL.

This clone was counted a few times. V gene TRBV2 combines with J gene TRBJ1-5, with D possibly matching TRBD1 (5 bases). CDR3 length: 14 amino acids. Deletions cut 6 bases from V and 0 bases from J, with 9 bases between. CDR1 SNHLY and CDR2 FYNNEI come from the germline V gene. CDR3 region: CASSPGGSNQPQHF. The CDR3, as DNA: TGTGCCAGCAGCCCGGGGGGTAGCAATCAGCCCCAGCATTTT.

V usage is TRBV4-2 and J usage is TRBJ2-7; 7 nucleotides match TRBD2. V lost 0 bases to trimming and J lost 0 bases; unmatched junction nucleotides: 5. The CDR3 has 16 amino acids. CDR1 is LGHNA, CDR2 YNFKEQ, per germline. CDR3 coding DNA: TGTGCCAGCAGCCAAGATCTGACGGGAGGCTCCTACGAGCAGTACTTC. It translates to CASSQDLTGGSYEQYF.

This rearrangement joins TRBV4-1 to TRBJ2-7, with a weak D call TRBD1 (6 bases). The CDR3 consists of 16 residues. V lost 0 bases, J lost 3 bases, and 15 bases lay in between. Per the germline V gene, CDR1 is MGHRA and CDR2 is YSYEKL. CDR3 in amino acids: CASSQEGTRDGYEQYF. The CDR3, as DNA: TGCGCCAGCAGCCAAGAAGGGACAAGGGACGGCTACGAGCAGTACTTC.

This chain connects TRBV5-4 to TRBJ2-2; tentative D call: TRBD2 (6 bases). The ends were cut back, 5 bases at V and 0 bases at J, with 26 bases in the middle. Germline V gene sequence: CDR1 SGHNT, CDR2 YYREEE (reference sequence). This CDR3 contains 20 residues. CDR3 nucleotides: TGTGCCAGCAGTTCATCCTCCGGGACTCGGGATCGAACGAACACCGGGGAGCTGTTTTTT. It codes for CASSSSSGTRDRTNTGELFF.

The V call is TRBV11-3, the J call TRBJ2-1; the match to TRBD1 covers 10 bases. Looked up from germline, CDR1 is SGHNT and CDR2 is YENEEA. The V gene end was trimmed by 1 base and the J gene end by 4 bases; junction bases not matched to a gene: 13. The CDR3 has 19 residues. CDR3 in DNA: TGTGCCAGCAGCTTAGGAGGCGGTGGAAGGGACAGGGGTTACAATGAGCAGTTCTTC. It specifies CASSLGGGGRDRGYNEQFF.

This chain joins TRBV28 and TRBJ2-5; 12 nucleotides line up with TRBD2. Germline assignment: CDR1 MDHEN and CDR2 SYDVKM. V was clipped by 3 bases and J by 2 bases; unmatched bases: 7. The CDR3 spans 17 residues. DNA for the CDR3: TGTGCCAGCAGTTTGGTAGAAGGACTAGCGGGACAAGAGACCCAGTACTTC. This sequence encodes CASSLVEGLAGQETQYF.

This sequence joins TRBV14 and TRBJ2-1; 10 bases match TRBD2. V gave up 6 bases and J gave up 8 bases; unmatched junction bases: 7. The CDR3 has 14 residues. Per germline, CDR1 SGHDN and CDR2 FVKESK. The CDR3 DNA sequence: TGTGCCAGCAGACTACTAGCGGGATACGATGAGCAGTTCTTC. It is translated as CASRLLAGYDEQFF.

The chain has TRBV2 and TRBJ2-5, with 7 bases matching TRBD1. The last part of the DNA fits TRBJ2-7 better; the J call may be wrong. The CDR3 consists of 12 residues. CDR1 is SNHLY, CDR2 FYNNEI, per germline. In DNA, the CDR3 is TGTGCCAGTCGGACAGGAGCTTACGAGCAGTACTTC. As protein: CASRTGAYEQYF.

The gene calls are TRBV5-8 and TRBJ1-1; D gene unclear. V lost 0 bases to trimming and J lost 7 bases, with 10 bases between them. The CDR3 has 13 amino acids. In germline, CDR1 is SGHTS, CDR2 YDEGEE. CDR3 sequence reads: CASSLAAGFEAFF. CDR3 sequence (DNA): TGTGCCAGCAGCTTGGCGGCAGGTTTTGAAGCTTTCTTT. The whole variable domain, remainder taken from reference TRBV5-8 and TRBJ1-1, is EAGVTQSPTHLIKTRGQQATLRCSPISGHTSVYWYQQALGLGLQFLLWYDEGEERNRGNFPPRFSGRQFPNYSSELNVNALELEDSALYLCASSLAAGFEAFFGQGTRLTVV.

This chain links TRBV6-5 with TRBJ2-7, with a weak D call TRBD2 (6 bases). The CDR3 sequence is 14 residues long. Germline V lookup: CDR1 MNHEY, CDR2 SVGAGI. The V end lost 5 bases, the J end lost 8 bases, and 19 bases lay between the germline ends. The CDR3 is CASSPRDSLTKQYF. As DNA, the CDR3 is TGTGCCAGCAGTCCCCGGGACTCTCTCACCAAGCAGTACTTC.

V usage is TRBV6-5 and J usage is TRBJ2-1; 7 bases align to TRBD1. This CDR3 has 13 residues. J gave up 9 bases and V 6 bases, and 8 bases lay outside the gene matches. Germline CDR1 and CDR2: MNHEY and SVGAGI. CDR3 nucleotides: TGTGCCAGCAGCCCCCGGGACAGCGGTGAGCAGTTCTTC. Its protein product is CASSPRDSGEQFF.

The chain has TRBV5-1 and TRBJ2-7, with D perhaps TRBD1 (6 bases). The CDR3 runs 14 residues. Per the germline V gene, CDR1 is SGHRS and CDR2 is YFSETQ. V lost 4 bases to trimming and J lost 4 bases, with 15 bases between them. Here the CDR3 reads CASSQKTGEYEQYF. The CDR3 nucleotides are TGCGCCAGCAGCCAAAAGACAGGAGAATACGAGCAGTACTTC.

The genes are TRBV6-6 and TRBJ1-1; D not certain. CDR1 and CDR2 from the germline V gene are MNHNY and SVGAGI (reference sequence). V shed 6 bases and J shed 1 base, with 9 bases lying between them. This CDR3 comprises 13 residues. CDR3 protein: CASRLIGNTEAFF. As DNA, the CDR3 is TGTGCCAGCAGGCTAATTGGGAACACTGAAGCTTTCTTT.

The rearrangement uses TRBV7-2 and TRBJ1-1; maybe TRBD1 (5 bases). Trimming took 2 bases from V and 1 from J, leaving 23 bases between them. Germline CDR1 is SGHTA and CDR2 is FQGNSA. The CDR3 totals 19 residues. DNA for the CDR3: TGTGCCAGCAGCTTAATTTCGCGGGGACTACCCGACCGGAACACTGAAGCTTTCTTT. Its protein product is CASSLISRGLPDRNTEAFF. Complete variable domain (other parts from reference TRBV7-2 and TRBJ1-1): GAGVSQSPSNKVTEKGKDVELRCDPISGHTALYWYRQSLGQGLEFLIYFQGNSAPDKSGLPSDRFSAERTGGSVSTLTIQRTQQEDSAVYLCASSLISRGLPDRNTEAFFGQGTRLTVV.

The chain is built from TRBV6-6 and TRBJ2-5; 7 nucleotides match TRBD2. The CDR3 has 14 residues. The ends lost 7 bases at V and 7 bases at J; junction bases unmatched: 12. Per germline, CDR1 MNHNY and CDR2 SVGAGI (reference sequence). The CDR3 loop is CASIKGGAVGTQYF. In nucleotides, the CDR3 is TGTGCCAGCATCAAGGGAGGGGCCGTTGGGACCCAGTACTTC.

The CDR3 region is CASRVDLGVNEQFF. CDR3 bases: TGTGCCAGCAGAGTCGATTTGGGAGTGAATGAGCAGTTCTTC. The chain combines TRBV2 with TRBJ2-1; D might be TRBD2 (5 bases). Trimming removed 6 bases from V and 7 bases from J, with 16 bases in between. The V gene's germline CDR1 is SNHLY and CDR2 FYNNEI. The CDR3 loop spans 14 amino acids.

The rearrangement uses TRBV7-2 and TRBJ1-4; tentative D call: TRBD1 (6 bases). The CDR3 totals 13 residues. V lost 5 bases, J lost 7 bases, and 11 bases lay in between. Germline V gene lookup returns CDR1 SGHTA and CDR2 FQGNSA. In nucleotides, the CDR3 is TGTGCCAGCAGCAAGGGGGTTGGTGAAAAACTGTTTTTT. It codes for CASSKGVGEKLFF.